A selection of T cell receptor beta chains follows, all from one sample in a study of beta chain features in type 1 diabetes. Measured with immunoSEQ multiplex PCR; TCRdb has only the in-frame clones, and not every one. The sample shows 200,000 to 300,000 clones, 13% to 15% of them seen only once. Specimen: naive CD4+ T cells from blood. The source is a woman between 40 and 50 years old in good health. Each CDR3 is given with its conserved first and last residue. D genes are given only for firm matches. The size of a clone is reported for some rows only, either as once, few or many, or as a class for expanded clones.

V: TRBV12-1
D: -
J: TRBJ1-1
size: few
CDR3: CASSPTTRNTEAFF
DNA: TGTGCCAGCAGCCCCACTACACGGAACACTGAAGCTTTCTTT

V: TRBV7-9
D: TRBD2
J: TRBJ2-1
size: -
CDR3: CASSSPIGTSGREEQFF
DNA: TGTGCCAGCAGCTCCCCGATCGGGACTAGCGGCCGTGAGGAGCAGTTCTTC

V: TRBV4-3
D: TRBD1
J: TRBJ1-6
size: few
CDR3: CASSRQSRQGVGNSPLHF
DNA: TGCGCCAGCAGCCGGCAAAGCCGACAGGGAGTGGGGAATTCACCCCTCCACTTT

V: TRBV13
D: -
J: TRBJ2-5
size: -
CDR3: CASSSPPGTQYF
DNA: TGTGCCAGCAGCTCACCCCCGGGGACCCAGTACTTC

V: TRBV5-4
D: -
J: TRBJ1-2
size: few
CDR3: CASSPTSNYGYTF
DNA: TGTGCCAGCAGCCCTACCTCTAACTATGGCTACACCTTC

V: TRBV19
D: -
J: TRBJ1-3
size: -
CDR3: CASTDQGGAVGNTIYF
DNA: TGTGCCAGTACCGACCAAGGAGGCGCGGTTGGAAACACCATATATTTT

V: TRBV9
D: -
J: TRBJ1-6
size: few
CDR3: CASSSSGLWNSPLHF
DNA: TGTGCCAGCAGCTCTTCGGGACTTTGGAATTCACCCCTCCACTTT

V: TRBV4-1
D: -
J: TRBJ1-1
size: -
CDR3: CASGGSRNTEAFF
DNA: TGCGCCAGCGGGGGGTCAAGGAACACTGAAGCTTTCTTT

V: TRBV5-1
D: TRBD2
J: TRBJ2-3
size: -
CDR3: CASFTSGGAPSTTDTQYF
DNA: TGCGCCAGCTTTACTAGCGGGGGGGCACCTAGCACCACAGATACGCAGTATTTT

V: TRBV5-4
D: -
J: TRBJ2-3
size: -
CDR3: CASSLVRSSFSTDTQYF
DNA: TGTGCCAGCAGCTTGGTTCGATCTAGCTTCAGCACAGATACGCAGTATTTT

V: TRBV6-1
D: -
J: TRBJ2-2
size: -
CDR3: CASRLDLTGELFF
DNA: TGTGCCAGCCGTCTCGACTTGACCGGGGAGCTGTTTTTT

V: TRBV7-9
D: TRBD2
J: TRBJ2-7
size: few
CDR3: CASRPSGGADEQYF
DNA: TGTGCCAGCAGGCCTAGCGGGGGGGCCGACGAGCAGTACTTC

V: TRBV29-1
D: TRBD1
J: TRBJ1-1
size: few
CDR3: CSVGADRGSFNTEAFF
DNA: TGCAGCGTTGGGGCGGACAGGGGATCTTTTAACACTGAAGCTTTCTTT

V: TRBV19
D: TRBD1
J: TRBJ2-3
size: -
CDR3: CATQVRDRVTDTQYF
DNA: TGTGCCACCCAGGTCCGGGACAGAGTAACAGATACGCAGTATTTT

V: TRBV7-2
D: TRBD2
J: TRBJ2-3
size: few
CDR3: CASSLAGTSGEIDTQYF
DNA: TGTGCCAGCAGCTTAGCCGGGACTAGCGGGGAAATAGATACGCAGTATTTT

V: TRBV6-1
D: -
J: TRBJ2-4
size: -
CDR3: CASSETTAARAAKNIQYF
DNA: TGTGCCAGCAGTGAAACCACCGCCGCCAGGGCGGCCAAAAACATTCAGTACTTC

V: TRBV6-1
D: TRBD2
J: TRBJ2-5
size: -
CDR3: CATTGGARQETQYF
DNA: TGTGCCACAACCGGGGGGGCACGACAAGAGACCCAGTACTTC

V: TRBV5-1
D: TRBD1
J: TRBJ1-2
size: -
CDR3: CASSTGGSGYTF
DNA: TGCGCCAGCAGCACAGGGGGCAGTGGCTACACCTTC

V: TRBV2
D: -
J: TRBJ2-1
size: -
CDR3: CASIIGVSNYEQFF
DNA: TGTGCCAGCATCATCGGGGTTAGCAACTATGAGCAGTTCTTC

V: TRBV7-8
D: -
J: TRBJ2-6
size: -
CDR3: CASSLGQSRSGANVLTF
DNA: TGTGCCAGCAGCTTGGGGCAGTCCCGCTCTGGGGCCAACGTCCTGACTTTC

V: TRBV7-9
D: -
J: TRBJ1-2
size: -
CDR3: CASSLAAGVNYGYTF
DNA: TGTGCCAGCAGCTTAGCTGCAGGGGTCAACTATGGCTACACCTTC

V: TRBV7-2
D: TRBD2
J: TRBJ2-3
size: few
CDR3: CASSLGGRGIKDTQYF
DNA: TGTGCCAGCAGCTTAGGAGGGCGGGGGATTAAAGATACGCAGTATTTT

V: TRBV6-5
D: -
J: TRBJ2-7
size: -
CDR3: CASRRGQGTYEQYF
DNA: TGTGCCAGCAGGCGAGGTCAGGGGACCTACGAGCAGTACTTC

V: TRBV29-1
D: -
J: TRBJ2-3
size: -
CDR3: CSVSTSTDTQYF
DNA: TGCAGCGTCTCCACTAGCACAGATACGCAGTATTTT

V: TRBV18
D: TRBD1
J: TRBJ1-6
size: -
CDR3: CASSLPTGALNSPLHF
DNA: TGTGCCAGCTCACTTCCGACAGGGGCCTTGAATTCACCCCTCCACTTT

V: TRBV27
D: -
J: TRBJ2-3
size: -
CDR3: CASSQGTDTQYF
DNA: TGTGCCAGCAGCCAGGGGACAGATACGCAGTATTTT

V: TRBV28
D: -
J: TRBJ1-2
size: few
CDR3: CASSSAGGYYGYTF
DNA: TGTGCCAGCAGCTCCGCCGGAGGGTACTATGGCTACACCTTC

V: TRBV29-1
D: -
J: TRBJ1-1
size: -
CDR3: CSVEQGVTEAFF
DNA: TGCAGCGTTGAGCAAGGGGTGACTGAAGCTTTCTTT

V: TRBV5-6
D: -
J: TRBJ1-2
size: few
CDR3: CASSLVTRESGYTF
DNA: TGTGCCAGCAGCTTGGTTACGAGGGAAAGTGGCTACACCTTC

V: TRBV13
D: TRBD1
J: TRBJ1-3
size: -
CDR3: CASSERTGARNTIYF
DNA: TGTGCCAGCAGCGAGCGGACAGGCGCTCGAAACACCATATATTTT

V: TRBV6-4
D: TRBD2
J: TRBJ2-1
size: -
CDR3: CASSSLAGNDEQFF
DNA: TGTGCCAGCAGTAGTCTAGCGGGGAACGATGAGCAGTTCTTC

V: TRBV7-2
D: -
J: TRBJ2-1
size: -
CDR3: CASSLALAVYNEQFF
DNA: TGTGCCAGCAGCTTAGCGCTGGCAGTGTACAATGAGCAGTTCTTC

V: TRBV28
D: TRBD1
J: TRBJ1-2
size: -
CDR3: CASKLTGVMYTF
DNA: TGTGCCAGCAAACTAACAGGGGTAATGTACACCTTC

V: TRBV11-2
D: -
J: TRBJ1-4
size: -
CDR3: CASSGALYEKLFF
DNA: TGTGCCAGCAGCGGGGCTTTATACGAAAAACTGTTTTTT

V: TRBV4-3
D: -
J: TRBJ2-7
size: -
CDR3: CASSQESRGAYEQYF
DNA: TGCGCCAGCAGCCAAGAATCCCGCGGTGCCTACGAGCAGTACTTC

V: TRBV19
D: TRBD1
J: TRBJ1-5
size: -
CDR3: CASSMGDSLNQPQHF
DNA: TGTGCCAGTAGTATGGGGGACAGTCTCAATCAGCCCCAGCATTTT

V: TRBV7-2
D: TRBD2
J: TRBJ2-5
size: once
CDR3: CASSLFSGGAETQYF
DNA: TGTGCCAGCAGCTTATTTAGCGGGGGGGCCGAGACCCAGTACTTC

V: TRBV2
D: TRBD1
J: TRBJ1-3
size: once
CDR3: CASSGQGASGNTIYF
DNA: TGTGCCAGCAGTGGACAGGGAGCCTCTGGAAACACCATATATTTT

V: TRBV9
D: TRBD1
J: TRBJ2-1
size: few
CDR3: CASSEHQDRDILYNEQFF
DNA: TGTGCCAGCAGCGAACACCAAGACAGGGATATCTTATACAATGAGCAGTTCTTC

V: TRBV11-2
D: -
J: TRBJ1-5
size: -
CDR3: CASSLDVGGNQPQHF
DNA: TGTGCCAGCAGCTTAGATGTAGGGGGCAATCAGCCCCAGCATTTT

V: TRBV7-2
D: -
J: TRBJ1-2
size: -
CDR3: CASSLRTDNYGYTF
DNA: TGTGCCAGCAGCCTCAGGACAGATAACTATGGCTACACCTTC